This is a list of T cell receptor beta chains from one sample in a study of PD-L1 blockade in urothelial cancer. Data came from immunoSEQ multiplex PCR; TCRdb stores just in-frame clones and leaves some out. The data contain roughly 100,000 clones, 70% to 90% of them singletons. The source material was PBMCs, sampled around atezolizumab (anti-PD-L1) treatment. The receptors were gathered from a man aged 70 or older with urothelial cancer. The CDR3 runs from the conserved cysteine through the conserved F or W. The D gene is left open where the match is weak. Rows may omit the clone size; those that give it use once, few, many or a size class.

clone_size	d_call	v_call	j_call	cdr3_length	cdr3_aa	cdr3_nt
NA	NA	TRBV5-6	TRBJ2-7	14	CASSSRGAFYEQYF	TGTGCCAGCAGCTCCCGGGGAGCCTTTTACGAGCAGTACTTC
NA	NA	TRBV4-1	TRBJ2-7	13	CASSQTTSYEQYF	TGCGCCAGCAGCCAAACGACTAGCTACGAGCAGTACTTC
NA	TRBD2	TRBV30	TRBJ2-3	16	CAWSPGLAGLTDTQYF	TGTGCCTGGAGTCCCGGACTAGCGGGACTCACAGATACGCAGTATTTT
NA	TRBD2	TRBV5-6	TRBJ2-1	18	CASSLSSTSGSGYNEQFF	TGTGCCAGCAGCTTGAGCTCGACTAGCGGGAGTGGTTACAATGAGCAGTTCTTC
NA	NA	TRBV29-1	TRBJ1-4	13	CSVEVTGVGKLFF	TGCAGCGTTGAAGTGACCGGGGTAGGAAAACTGTTTTTT
NA	TRBD1	TRBV6-5	TRBJ2-5	15	CASSYRQGARETQYF	TGTGCCAGCAGTTACCGACAGGGGGCGCGGGAGACCCAGTACTTC
NA	NA	TRBV7-8	TRBJ1-4	15	CASSRGGVPNEKLFF	TGTGCCAGCAGCCGAGGGGGGGTTCCTAATGAAAAACTGTTTTTT
NA	TRBD2	TRBV5-4	TRBJ2-1	15	CASSATSGEYNEQFF	TGTGCCAGCAGCGCGACTAGCGGGGAGTACAATGAGCAGTTCTTC
few	NA	TRBV18	TRBJ2-2	16	CASSPGDTAAAGELFF	TGTGCCAGCTCACCAGGGGACACAGCCGCCGCCGGGGAGCTGTTTTTT
NA	TRBD2	TRBV18	TRBJ2-1	15	CASSQISGLAYEQFF	TGTGCCAGCTCACAAATTTCGGGACTAGCATATGAGCAGTTCTTC
NA	NA	TRBV6-1	TRBJ1-1	13	CASRGRGRTEAFF	TGTGCCAGCAGAGGTAGGGGAAGGACTGAAGCTTTCTTT
NA	TRBD1	TRBV5-1	TRBJ2-2	17	CASSIDAQGALTGELFF	TGCGCCAGCAGCATCGATGCTCAGGGGGCCCTAACCGGGGAGCTGTTTTTT
NA	NA	TRBV14	TRBJ2-7	10	CANFAGKQYF	TGTGCCAACTTTGCAGGGAAGCAGTACTTC
NA	TRBD1	TRBV7-3	TRBJ1-1	14	CASSDGTVNTEAFF	TGTGCCAGCAGCGACGGGACAGTTAACACTGAAGCTTTCTTT
NA	NA	TRBV11-3	TRBJ1-3	13	CASSLGLGNTIYF	TGTGCCAGCAGCTTGGGACTGGGGAACACCATATATTTT
NA	TRBD2	TRBV10-3	TRBJ2-2	16	CAISEYTSGSGGELFF	TGTGCCATCAGTGAATATACTAGCGGGAGTGGCGGGGAGCTGTTTTTT
NA	TRBD1	TRBV9	TRBJ2-7	15	CASSVGDSPTYEQYF	TGTGCCAGCAGCGTAGGGGACAGCCCAACCTACGAGCAGTACTTC
NA	NA	TRBV18	TRBJ1-1	14	CASSPYTRNTEAFF	TGTGCCAGCTCACCATACACACGAAACACTGAAGCTTTCTTT
few	TRBD1	TRBV5-1	TRBJ1-3	15	CASSLTPGQRNTIYF	TGCGCCAGCAGCCTTACTCCGGGACAGAGAAACACCATATATTTT
once	TRBD1	TRBV6-5	TRBJ1-1	14	CASKPTGGETEAFF	TGTGCCAGCAAGCCGACAGGGGGCGAGACTGAAGCTTTCTTT
NA	TRBD2	TRBV5-1	TRBJ2-5	15	CASSLDAGEWETQYF	TGCGCCAGCAGCTTGGATGCGGGAGAGTGGGAGACCCAGTACTTC
NA	NA	TRBV5-8	TRBJ2-7	14	CASSLRQGINEQYF	TGTGCCAGCAGCTTGCGTCAGGGTATCAACGAGCAGTACTTC
NA	TRBD1	TRBV10-3	TRBJ1-2	14	CAISQTGFDYGYTF	TGTGCCATCAGCCAGACAGGGTTCGACTATGGCTACACCTTC
once	NA	TRBV2	TRBJ2-3	16	CASSDGRGVVADTQYF	TGTGCCAGCAGTGATGGGAGGGGGGTCGTGGCAGATACGCAGTATTTT
NA	NA	TRBV27	TRBJ1-2	15	CASRQAGRRHYGYTF	TGTGCCAGCAGACAAGCGGGGAGGCGGCACTATGGCTACACCTTC
NA	TRBD2	TRBV5-1	TRBJ2-7	14	CASSPSGGAAEQYF	TGCGCCAGCAGCCCGAGCGGGGGGGCCGCCGAGCAGTACTTC